This T cell receptor (beta chain) was found in a study of CD8 T cells in ankylosing spondylitis. Using quantitative 5'-RACE with molecular barcodes, the authors made TCR beta libraries. Each CDR3 protein is one row after TCRdb ran MiXCR on the 5' RACE reads. The repertoire consists of roughly 700,000 distinct CDR3 sequences, with around 20% occurring once and the leading ten covering around 20%. Points from the study as a whole: What appeared characteristic of ankylosing spondylitis blood was a TCR beta motif of 7 or 8 highly homologous variants. Disease-associated clones were reportedly significantly overrepresented in matched ankylosing spondylitis synovial fluid.

V lost 2 bases and J 3 bases, leaving 11 bases between the germline ends. CDR1 KGHSH and CDR2 LQKENI come from the germline V gene. The CDR3 length is 15 residues. This clonotype has a handful of counts. Its antigen remains unidentified. Sequencing used blood, either unsorted or a sorted T cell fraction (not recorded which). This clonotype was sampled from a male donor with ankylosing spondylitis. The gene calls are TRBV18 and TRBJ1-5, with a possible D match to TRBD1 (6 bases). This CDR3 reads CASSPGAGDNQPQHF. The CDR3 coding sequence is TGTGCCAGCTCACCAGGGGCAGGGGACAATCAGCCCCAGCATTTT. The whole variable domain, remainder taken from reference TRBV18 and TRBJ1-5, is NAGVMQNPRHLVRRRGQEARLRCSPMKGHSHVYWYRQLPEEGLKFMVYLQKENIIDESGMPKERFSAEFPKEGPSILRIQQVVRGDSAAYFCASSPGAGDNQPQHFGDGTRLSIL.